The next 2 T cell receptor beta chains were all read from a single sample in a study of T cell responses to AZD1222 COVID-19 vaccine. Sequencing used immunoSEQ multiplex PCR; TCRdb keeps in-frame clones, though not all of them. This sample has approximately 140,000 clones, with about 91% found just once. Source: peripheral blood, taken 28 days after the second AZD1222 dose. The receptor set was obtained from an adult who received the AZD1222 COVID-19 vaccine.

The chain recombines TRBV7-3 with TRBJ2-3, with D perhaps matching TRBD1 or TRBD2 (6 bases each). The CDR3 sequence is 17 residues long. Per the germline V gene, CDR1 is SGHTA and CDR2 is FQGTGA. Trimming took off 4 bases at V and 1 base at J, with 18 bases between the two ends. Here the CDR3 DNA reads TGTGCCAGCAGCTCACAAGCGGCGGAGGGGGGCACAGATACGCAGTATTTT. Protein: CASSSQAAEGGTDTQYF.

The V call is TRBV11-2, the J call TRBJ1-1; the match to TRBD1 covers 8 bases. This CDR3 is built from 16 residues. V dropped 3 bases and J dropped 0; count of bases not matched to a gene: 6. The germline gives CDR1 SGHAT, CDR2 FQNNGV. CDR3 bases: TGTGCCAGCAGCTTGAAATGGGGACAGGTGAACACTGAAGCTTTCTTT. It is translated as CASSLKWGQVNTEAFF.